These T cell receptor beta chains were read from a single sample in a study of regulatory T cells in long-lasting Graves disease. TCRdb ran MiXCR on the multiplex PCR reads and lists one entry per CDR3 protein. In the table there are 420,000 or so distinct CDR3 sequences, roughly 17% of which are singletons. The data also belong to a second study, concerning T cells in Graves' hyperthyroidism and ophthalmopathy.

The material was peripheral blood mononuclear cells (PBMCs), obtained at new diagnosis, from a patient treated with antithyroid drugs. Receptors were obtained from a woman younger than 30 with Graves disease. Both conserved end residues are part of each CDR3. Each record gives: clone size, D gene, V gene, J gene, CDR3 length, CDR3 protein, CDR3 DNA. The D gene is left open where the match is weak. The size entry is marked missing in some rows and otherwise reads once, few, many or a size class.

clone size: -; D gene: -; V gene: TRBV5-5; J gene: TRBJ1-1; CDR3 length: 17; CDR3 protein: CASSPKPTRGVYTEAFF; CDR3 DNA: TGTGCCAGCAGCCCGAAACCAACTAGGGGAGTTTACACTGAAGCTTTCTTT
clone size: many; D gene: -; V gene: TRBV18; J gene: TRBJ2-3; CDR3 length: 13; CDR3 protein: CASSPGSTDTQYF; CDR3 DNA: TGTGCCAGTAGTCCGGGAAGCACAGATACGCAGTATTTT
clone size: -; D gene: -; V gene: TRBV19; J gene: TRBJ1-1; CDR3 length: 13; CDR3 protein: CASSRTERGEAFF; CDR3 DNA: TGTGCCAGTAGTAGGACGGAGAGGGGTGAAGCTTTCTTT
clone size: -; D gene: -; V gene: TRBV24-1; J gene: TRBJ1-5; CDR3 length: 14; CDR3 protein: CATAATQGNQPQHF; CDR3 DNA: TGTGCCACCGCGGCGACCCAGGGGAATCAGCCCCAGCATTTT
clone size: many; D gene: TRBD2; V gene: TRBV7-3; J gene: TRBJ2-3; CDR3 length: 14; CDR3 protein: CASRASGSRDTQYF; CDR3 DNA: TGTGCCAGCAGAGCTAGCGGGAGTCGGGATACGCAGTATTTT
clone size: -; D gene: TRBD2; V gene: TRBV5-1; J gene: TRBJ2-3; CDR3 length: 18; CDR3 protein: CASSPQNLAGKLTDTQYF; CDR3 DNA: TGCGCCAGCAGCCCACAGAACTTAGCGGGAAAACTCACAGATACGCAGTATTTT
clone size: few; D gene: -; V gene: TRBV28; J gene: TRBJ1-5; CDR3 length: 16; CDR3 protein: CASSLVRSGGNQPQHF; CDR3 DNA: TGTGCCAGCAGTTTGGTTAGGTCAGGGGGCAATCAGCCCCAGCATTTT
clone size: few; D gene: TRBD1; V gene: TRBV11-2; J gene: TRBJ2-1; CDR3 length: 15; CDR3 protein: CASSLYGTGDNEQFF; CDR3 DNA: TGTGCCAGCAGCTTATATGGGACAGGAGACAATGAGCAGTTCTTC
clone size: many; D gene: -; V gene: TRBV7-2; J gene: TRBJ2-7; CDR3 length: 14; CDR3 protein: CASSLVRNSYEQYF; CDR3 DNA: TGTGCCAGCAGCTTAGTCCGGAACTCCTACGAGCAGTACTTC
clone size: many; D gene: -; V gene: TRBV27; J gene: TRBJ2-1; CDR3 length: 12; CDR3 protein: CASSFRVNEQFF; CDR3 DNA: TGTGCCAGCAGTTTTCGAGTCAATGAGCAGTTCTTC
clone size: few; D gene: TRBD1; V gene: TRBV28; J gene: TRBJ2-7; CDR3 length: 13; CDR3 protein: CASTTGTAYEQYF; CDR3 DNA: TGTGCCAGCACCACCGGGACAGCTTACGAGCAGTACTTC
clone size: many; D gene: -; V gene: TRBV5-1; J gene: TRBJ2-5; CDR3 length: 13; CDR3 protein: CASSASGQETQYF; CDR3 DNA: TGCGCCAGCAGCGCGAGTGGGCAAGAGACCCAGTACTTC
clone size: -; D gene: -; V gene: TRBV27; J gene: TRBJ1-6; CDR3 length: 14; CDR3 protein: CASSYQDLNSPLHF; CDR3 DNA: TGTGCCAGCAGTTACCAAGATCTTAATTCACCCCTCCACTTT
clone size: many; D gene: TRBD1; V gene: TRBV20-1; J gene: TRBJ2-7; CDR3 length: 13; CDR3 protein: CSAGQGGVYEQYF; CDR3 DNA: TGCAGTGCAGGACAGGGCGGAGTCTACGAGCAGTACTTC
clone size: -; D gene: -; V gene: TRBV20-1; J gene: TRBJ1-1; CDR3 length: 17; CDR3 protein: CSARKIVQGSPNTEAFF; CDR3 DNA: TGCAGTGCTAGAAAGATTGTACAGGGTAGTCCCAACACTGAAGCTTTCTTT
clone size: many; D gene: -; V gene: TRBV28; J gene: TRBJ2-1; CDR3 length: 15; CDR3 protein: CASSLGGITYNEQFF; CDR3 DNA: TGTGCCAGCAGTTTGGGCGGGATAACCTACAATGAGCAGTTCTTC
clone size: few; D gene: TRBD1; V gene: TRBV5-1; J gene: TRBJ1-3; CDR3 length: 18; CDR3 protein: CASSLSLAQGADGNTIYF; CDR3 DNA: TGCGCCAGCAGCTTGTCGTTGGCACAGGGGGCGGATGGAAACACCATATATTTT
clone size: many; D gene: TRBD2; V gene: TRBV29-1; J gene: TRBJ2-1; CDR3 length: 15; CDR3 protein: CSGEGPGRAYNEQFF; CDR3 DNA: TGCAGCGGCGAAGGTCCGGGGAGGGCGTACAATGAGCAGTTCTTC
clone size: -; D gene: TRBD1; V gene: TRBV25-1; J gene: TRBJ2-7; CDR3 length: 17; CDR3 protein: CASRKTRDSLRSYEQYF; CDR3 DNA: TGTGCCAGCAGAAAAACCCGGGACAGCCTTCGGAGTTACGAGCAGTACTTC
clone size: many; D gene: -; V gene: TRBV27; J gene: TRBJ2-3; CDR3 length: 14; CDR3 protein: CASSLSGDPYTQYF; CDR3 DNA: TGTGCCAGCAGTTTATCGGGGGACCCCTATACGCAGTATTTT
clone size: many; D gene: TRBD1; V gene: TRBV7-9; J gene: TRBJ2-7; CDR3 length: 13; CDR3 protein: CASRGQGAYEQYF; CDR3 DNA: TGTGCCAGCAGAGGACAGGGGGCTTACGAGCAGTACTTC
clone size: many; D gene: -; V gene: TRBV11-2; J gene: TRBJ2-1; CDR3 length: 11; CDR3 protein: CASSHSGPPFF; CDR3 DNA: TGTGCCAGCAGCCACAGCGGGCCCCCGTTCTTC
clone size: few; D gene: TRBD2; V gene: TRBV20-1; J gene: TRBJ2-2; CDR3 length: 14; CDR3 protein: CSVREATGTGELFF; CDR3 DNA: TGCAGTGTACGGGAGGCCACGGGGACCGGGGAGCTGTTTTTT
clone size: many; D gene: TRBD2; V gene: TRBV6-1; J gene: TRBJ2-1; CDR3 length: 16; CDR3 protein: CASSALTSGSYNEQFF; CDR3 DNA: TGTGCCAGCAGTGCTTTGACTAGCGGAAGTTACAATGAGCAGTTCTTC
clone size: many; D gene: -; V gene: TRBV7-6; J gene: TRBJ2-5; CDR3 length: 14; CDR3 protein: CASSPAPLRETQYF; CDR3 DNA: TGTGCCAGCAGCCCAGCCCCCCTCCGAGAGACCCAGTACTTC
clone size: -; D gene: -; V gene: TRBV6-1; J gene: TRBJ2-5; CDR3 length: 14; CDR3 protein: CASGKQGVRETQYF; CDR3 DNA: TGTGCCAGCGGGAAACAGGGCGTAAGAGAGACCCAGTACTTC
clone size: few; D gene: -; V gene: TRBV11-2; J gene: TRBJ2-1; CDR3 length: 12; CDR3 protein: CASSYNWNEQFF; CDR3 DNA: TGTGCCAGCAGCTATAACTGGAATGAGCAGTTCTTC
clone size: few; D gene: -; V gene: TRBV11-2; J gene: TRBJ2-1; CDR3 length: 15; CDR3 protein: CASSLRTENLNEQFF; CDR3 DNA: TGTGCCAGCAGCTTAAGGACCGAGAACCTCAATGAGCAGTTCTTC
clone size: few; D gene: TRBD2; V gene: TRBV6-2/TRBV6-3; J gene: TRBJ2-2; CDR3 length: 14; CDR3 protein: CASRLSGVTGELFF; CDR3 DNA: TGTGCCAGCAGACTTAGCGGGGTTACCGGGGAGCTGTTTTTT
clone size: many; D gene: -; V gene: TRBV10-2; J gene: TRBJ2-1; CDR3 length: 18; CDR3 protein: CASSELGGQGPLASEQFF; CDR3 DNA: TGCGCCAGCAGTGAGTTGGGGGGGCAGGGTCCTTTAGCCTCTGAGCAGTTCTTC
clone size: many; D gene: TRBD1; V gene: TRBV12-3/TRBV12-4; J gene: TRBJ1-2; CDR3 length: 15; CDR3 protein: CASSFPGGSSYGYTF; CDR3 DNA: TGTGCCAGCAGTTTCCCAGGGGGCAGTTCCTATGGCTACACCTTC
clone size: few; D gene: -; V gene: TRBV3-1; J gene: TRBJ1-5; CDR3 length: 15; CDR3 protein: CASSQDSAYYQPQHF; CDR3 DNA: TGTGCCAGCAGCCAAGATTCCGCCTATTATCAGCCCCAGCATTTT
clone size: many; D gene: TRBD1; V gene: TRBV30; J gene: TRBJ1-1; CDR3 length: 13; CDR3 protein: CAWADRGFGEAFF; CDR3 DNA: TGTGCCTGGGCGGACAGGGGTTTTGGTGAAGCTTTCTTT
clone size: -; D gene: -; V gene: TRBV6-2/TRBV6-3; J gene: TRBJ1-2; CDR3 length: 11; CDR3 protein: CASSYADGYTF; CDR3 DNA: TGTGCCAGCAGTTACGCTGATGGCTACACCTTC
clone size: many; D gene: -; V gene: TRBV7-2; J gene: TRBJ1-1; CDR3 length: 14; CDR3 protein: CASSPLGMNTEAFF; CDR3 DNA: TGTGCCAGCAGCCCTCTTGGCATGAACACTGAAGCTTTCTTT
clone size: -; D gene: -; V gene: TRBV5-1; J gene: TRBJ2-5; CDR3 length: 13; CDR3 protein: CASSIRGLETQYF; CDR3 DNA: TGCGCCAGCAGCATCAGGGGTTTGGAGACCCAGTACTTC
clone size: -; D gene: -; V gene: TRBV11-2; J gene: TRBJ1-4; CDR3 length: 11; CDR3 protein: CASSAGEKLFF; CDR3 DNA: TGTGCCAGCAGCGCGGGCGAAAAACTGTTTTTT
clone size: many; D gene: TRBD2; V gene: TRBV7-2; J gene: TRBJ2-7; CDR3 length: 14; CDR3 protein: CASSVAGGLGEQYF; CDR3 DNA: TGTGCCAGCAGCGTAGCGGGAGGCCTGGGGGAGCAGTACTTC
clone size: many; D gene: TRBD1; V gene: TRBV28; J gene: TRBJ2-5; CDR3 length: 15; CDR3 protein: CASSRGQAGQETQYF; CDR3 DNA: TGTGCCAGCAGCCGCGGACAGGCTGGCCAAGAGACCCAGTACTTC
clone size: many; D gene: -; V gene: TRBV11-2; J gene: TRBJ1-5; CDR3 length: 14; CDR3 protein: CASSYDRNNQPQHF; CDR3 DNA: TGTGCCAGCAGCTACGACAGGAACAATCAGCCCCAGCATTTT
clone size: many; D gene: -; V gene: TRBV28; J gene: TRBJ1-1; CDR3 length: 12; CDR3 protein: CASKKRVTEAFF; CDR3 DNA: TGTGCCAGCAAGAAGCGAGTCACTGAAGCTTTCTTT
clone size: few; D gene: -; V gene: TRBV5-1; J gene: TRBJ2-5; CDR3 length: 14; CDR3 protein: CASSLVPTVETQYF; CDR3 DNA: TGCGCCAGCAGCTTGGTACCGACGGTAGAGACCCAGTACTTC
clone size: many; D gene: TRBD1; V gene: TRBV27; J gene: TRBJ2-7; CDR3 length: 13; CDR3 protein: CASSSGQIYEQYF; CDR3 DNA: TGTGCCAGCAGCTCGGGACAGATCTACGAGCAGTACTTC
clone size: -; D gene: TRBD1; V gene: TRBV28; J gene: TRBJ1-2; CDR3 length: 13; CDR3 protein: CASSLRQGDGYTF; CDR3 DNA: TGTGCCAGCAGTCTTCGACAGGGCGATGGCTACACCTTC
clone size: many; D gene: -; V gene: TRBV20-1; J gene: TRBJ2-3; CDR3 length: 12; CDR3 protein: CSAALGTDTQYF; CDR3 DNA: TGCAGTGCGGCCCTCGGCACAGATACGCAGTATTTT
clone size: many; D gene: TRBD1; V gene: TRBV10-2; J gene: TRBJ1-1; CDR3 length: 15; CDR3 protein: CASIKSRQGNTEAFF; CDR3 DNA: TGCGCCAGCATCAAATCTAGACAGGGAAACACTGAAGCTTTCTTT